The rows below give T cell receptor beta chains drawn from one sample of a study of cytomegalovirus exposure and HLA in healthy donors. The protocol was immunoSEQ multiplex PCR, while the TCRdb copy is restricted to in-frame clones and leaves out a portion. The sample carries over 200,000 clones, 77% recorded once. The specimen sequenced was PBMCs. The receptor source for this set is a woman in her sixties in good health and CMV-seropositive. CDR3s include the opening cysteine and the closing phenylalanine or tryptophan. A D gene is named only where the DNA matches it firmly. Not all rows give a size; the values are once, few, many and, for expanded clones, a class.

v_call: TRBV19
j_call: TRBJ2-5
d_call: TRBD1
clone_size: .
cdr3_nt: TGTGCCAGTTCCACCCCGGGAAGGGGGCGAAATCAAGAGACCCAGTACTTC
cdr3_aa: CASSTPGRGRNQETQYF

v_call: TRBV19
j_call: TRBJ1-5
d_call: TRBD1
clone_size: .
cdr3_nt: TGTGCCAGTAGTCGGACAGGGGATCAGCCCCAGCATTTT
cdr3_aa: CASSRTGDQPQHF

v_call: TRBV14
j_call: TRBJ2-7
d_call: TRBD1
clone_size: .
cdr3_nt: TGTGCCAGCAGGGCACAGGGGGAAGGGGGCGAGCAGTACTTC
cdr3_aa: CASRAQGEGGEQYF

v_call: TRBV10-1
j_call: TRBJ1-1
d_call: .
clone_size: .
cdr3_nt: TGCGCCAGCGGGCAATTCACTGAAGCTTTCTTT
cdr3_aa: CASGQFTEAFF

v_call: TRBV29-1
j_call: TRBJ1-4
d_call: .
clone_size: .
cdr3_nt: TGCAGCGGCGGGACGGTTAATGAAAAACTGTTTTTT
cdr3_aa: CSGGTVNEKLFF

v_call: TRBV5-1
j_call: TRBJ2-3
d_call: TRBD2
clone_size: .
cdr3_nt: TGCGCCAGCAGCCTTAGCGGGAGTTTGGGAACAGATACGCAGTATTTT
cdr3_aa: CASSLSGSLGTDTQYF

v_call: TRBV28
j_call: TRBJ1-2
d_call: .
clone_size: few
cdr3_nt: TGTGCCAGCACCTCGCCGGGAGGTTATGGCTACACCTTC
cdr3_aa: CASTSPGGYGYTF

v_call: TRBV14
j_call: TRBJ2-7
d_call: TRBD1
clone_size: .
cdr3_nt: TGTGCCAGCAGCCAGGACAGGCAAAGCGAGCAGTACTTC
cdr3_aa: CASSQDRQSEQYF

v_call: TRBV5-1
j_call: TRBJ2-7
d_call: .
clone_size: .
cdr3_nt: TGCGCCAGCAGCTTGCGTGGAGTTCCCTACGAGCAGTACTTC
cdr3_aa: CASSLRGVPYEQYF

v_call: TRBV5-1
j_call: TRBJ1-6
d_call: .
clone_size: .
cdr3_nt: TGCGCCAGCAGCAAGGGAGGTTTCGATTCACCCCTCCACTTT
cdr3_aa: CASSKGGFDSPLHF

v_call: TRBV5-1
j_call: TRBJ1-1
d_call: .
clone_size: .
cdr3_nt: TGCGCCAGCAGCTTAGCCCAGGGGAACACTGAAGCTTTCTTC
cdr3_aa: CASSLAQGNTEAFF

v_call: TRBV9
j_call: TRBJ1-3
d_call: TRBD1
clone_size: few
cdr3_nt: TGTGCCAGCAGCATCTCTGGGACAGCCTCTGGAAACACCATATATTTT
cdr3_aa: CASSISGTASGNTIYF

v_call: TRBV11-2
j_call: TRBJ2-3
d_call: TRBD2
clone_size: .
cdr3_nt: TGTGCCAGCAGCCACGGGACTAGCGTTAGCACAGATACGCAGTATTTT
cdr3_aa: CASSHGTSVSTDTQYF

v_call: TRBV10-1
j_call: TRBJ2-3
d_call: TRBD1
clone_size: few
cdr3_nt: TGCGCCAGCAGTGAGGGACAGGGGACAGATACGCAGTATTTT
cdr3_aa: CASSEGQGTDTQYF

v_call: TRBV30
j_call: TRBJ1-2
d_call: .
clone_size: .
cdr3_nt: TGTGCCTGGAGTCGGGGGACGAGACTCTATGGCTACACCTTC
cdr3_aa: CAWSRGTRLYGYTF

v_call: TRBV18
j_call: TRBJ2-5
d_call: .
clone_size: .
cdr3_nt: TGTGCCAGCTCACCCATACCCCCGGGACAAATCCAAGAGACCCAGTACTTC
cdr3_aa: CASSPIPPGQIQETQYF

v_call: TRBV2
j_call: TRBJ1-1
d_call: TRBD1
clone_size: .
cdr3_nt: TGTGCCAGCAGTGTTAGAGGGACAGGGACTGAAGCTTTCTTT
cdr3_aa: CASSVRGTGTEAFF

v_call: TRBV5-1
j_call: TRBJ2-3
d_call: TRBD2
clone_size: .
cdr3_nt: TGCGCCAGCAGCCTGGGGACTAGCGGGGGACGGACAGATACGCAGTATTTT
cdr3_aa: CASSLGTSGGRTDTQYF

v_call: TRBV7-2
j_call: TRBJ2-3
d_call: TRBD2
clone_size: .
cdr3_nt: TGTGCCAGCAGCTTCTCGGGGGGGGTCACAGATACGCAGTATTTT
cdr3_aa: CASSFSGGVTDTQYF

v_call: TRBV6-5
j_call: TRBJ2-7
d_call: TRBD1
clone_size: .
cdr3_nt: TGTGCCAGCACCCGGGGACAGGGAGGCGAGCAGTACTTC
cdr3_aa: CASTRGQGGEQYF